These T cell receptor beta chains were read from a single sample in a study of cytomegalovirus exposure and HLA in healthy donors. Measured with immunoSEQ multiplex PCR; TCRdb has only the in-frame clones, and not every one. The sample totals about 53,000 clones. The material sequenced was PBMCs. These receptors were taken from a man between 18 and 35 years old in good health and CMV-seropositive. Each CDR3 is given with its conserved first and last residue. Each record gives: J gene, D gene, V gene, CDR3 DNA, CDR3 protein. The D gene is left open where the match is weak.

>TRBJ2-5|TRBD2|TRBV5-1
TGCGCCAGCAGCCAAGATAGCGGGGTCGAAGAGACCCAGTACTTC
CASSQDSGVEETQYF
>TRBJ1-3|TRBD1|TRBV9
TGTGCCAGCAGCGTAGGACAGGGTGGGAACACCATATATTTT
CASSVGQGGNTIYF
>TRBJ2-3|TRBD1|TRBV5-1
TGCGCCAGCAGCCCTACCGGGACAGGGGACCATACGCAGTATTTT
CASSPTGTGDHTQYF
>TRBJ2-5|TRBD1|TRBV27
TGTGCCAGCAGTTTAACCGGGACAGATGAGACCCAGTACTTC
CASSLTGTDETQYF
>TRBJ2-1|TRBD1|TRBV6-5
TGTGCCAGCAGTTACTCACAGGGGCACCTCTACAATGAGCAGTTCTTC
CASSYSQGHLYNEQFF
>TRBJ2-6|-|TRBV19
TGTGCCAGTAGTATGCGGGCATCTGGGGCCAACGTCCTGACTTTC
CASSMRASGANVLTF
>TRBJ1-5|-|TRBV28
TGTGCCAGCAGTTTATCATCAGGTTGGGGCAATCAGCCCCAGCATTTT
CASSLSSGWGNQPQHF
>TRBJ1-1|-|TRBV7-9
TGTGCCAGCAGCTTACAGCAGGGGTCGCACACTGAAGCTTTCTTT
CASSLQQGSHTEAFF
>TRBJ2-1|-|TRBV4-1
TGCGCCAGCAGCCTCCACCAGGATACGAGCTCCTACAATGAGCAGTTCTTC
CASSLHQDTSSYNEQFF
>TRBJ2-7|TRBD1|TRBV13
TGTGCCAGCAGCTCGACAGGGTATTTCAACGAGCAGTACTTC
CASSSTGYFNEQYF
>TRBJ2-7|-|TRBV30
TGTGCCTGGATCAGGGTGGGCGAGCAGTACTTC
CAWIRVGEQYF
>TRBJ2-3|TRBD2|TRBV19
TGTGCCAGTATCGCTAGCGGGAGGAAGGGAGATACGCAGTATTTT
CASIASGRKGDTQYF
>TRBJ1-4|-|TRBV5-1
TGCGCCAGCAGCTTGGGGCAGGGGCGGGAAAAACTGTTTTTT
CASSLGQGREKLFF
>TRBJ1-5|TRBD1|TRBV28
TGTGCCAGCAGCCGGGGACAGGGTATATCTCAGCCCCAGCATTTT
CASSRGQGISQPQHF
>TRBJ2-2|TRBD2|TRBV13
TGTGCCAGCAGCAATCGGGAGGGTACCGGGGAGCTGTTTTTT
CASSNREGTGELFF
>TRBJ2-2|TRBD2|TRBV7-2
TGTGCCAGCAGCCCCAACGGGGGGGCGAACACCGGGGAGCTGTTTTTT
CASSPNGGANTGELFF
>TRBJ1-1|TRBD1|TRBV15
TGTGCCACCAGCCTAGGGCAGGGGGTAGGGAACACTGAAGCTTTCTTT
CATSLGQGVGNTEAFF
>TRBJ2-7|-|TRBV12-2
TGTGCAAGTCGCTTGGAGGGGGCTAGCGGGAGGCACAGCTACGAGCAGTACTTC
CASRLEGASGRHSYEQYF
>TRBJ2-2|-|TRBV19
TGTGCCAGTAGTATTCAGGCCATACTCACCGGGGAGCTGTTTTTT
CASSIQAILTGELFF
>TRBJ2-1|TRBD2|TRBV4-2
TGTGCCAGCAGCCAAGGGGAGGGACTAGCTCAGTTCTTC
CASSQGEGLAQFF
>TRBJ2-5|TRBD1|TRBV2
TGTGCCGGATACCGACAGGGGGCGGGGGAGCAGTACTTC
CAGYRQGAGEQYF
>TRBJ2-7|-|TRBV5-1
TGCGCCAGCAGCTTAGCAGGGTATTACGAGCAGTACTTC
CASSLAGYYEQYF
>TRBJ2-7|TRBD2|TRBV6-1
TGTGCCAGCAGTGAAAACCTTGCGGGAGTAGACGAGCAGTACTTC
CASSENLAGVDEQYF
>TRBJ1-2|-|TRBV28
TGTGCCAGCAGCGCTACTAACTATGGCTACACTTTC
CASSATNYGYTF
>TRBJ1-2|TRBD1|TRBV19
TGTGCCAGTAGTGATACAGGGGGCATAATAGGTGGCTACACCTTC
CASSDTGGIIGGYTF
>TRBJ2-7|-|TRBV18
TGTGCCAGCTCACCAATCCAGACATCCTACGAGCAGTACTTC
CASSPIQTSYEQYF
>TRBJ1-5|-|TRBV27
TGTGCCAGCAGTCTGAGACAGGCCGTCGGCAATCAGCCCCAGCATTTT
CASSLRQAVGNQPQHF
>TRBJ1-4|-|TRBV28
TGTGCCAGCAGCCGACAGGACCAACGGGAAAAACTGTTTTTT
CASSRQDQREKLFF
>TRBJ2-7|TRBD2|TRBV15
TGTGCCACGCAACCGGGACTAGCAGTCCGGGAGCAGTACTTC
CATQPGLAVREQYF
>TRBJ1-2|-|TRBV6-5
TGTGCCAGCAGCGGTGACTATGGCTACACCTTC
CASSGDYGYTF
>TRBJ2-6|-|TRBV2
TGTGCCAGCAGTGAGACAGGCGCTGGGGCCAACGTCCTGACTTTC
CASSETGAGANVLTF
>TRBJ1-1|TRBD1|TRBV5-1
TGCGCCAGCAGCTTCAGGGGGCAGGACACTGAAGCTTTCTTT
CASSFRGQDTEAFF
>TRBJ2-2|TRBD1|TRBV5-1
TGCGCCAGCAGCCCCAGACAGGGGGACACCGGGGAGCTGTTTTTT
CASSPRQGDTGELFF
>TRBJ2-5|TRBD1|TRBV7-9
TGTGCCAGCAGCTCGCCGGAGACAGGGCTGTACCAAGAGACCCAGTACTTC
CASSSPETGLYQETQYF
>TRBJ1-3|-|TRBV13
TGTGCCAGCAGCTTACCAGGTGGAAACACCATATATTTT
CASSLPGGNTIYF
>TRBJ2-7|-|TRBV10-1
TGCGCCAGCAGTGACTCCCAGGGCTACGAGCAGTACTTC
CASSDSQGYEQYF
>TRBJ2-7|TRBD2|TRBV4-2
TGTGCCAGCAGCCAAGGAAGCGGGAGGAGCTACGAGCAGTACTTC
CASSQGSGRSYEQYF
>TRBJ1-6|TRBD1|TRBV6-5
TGTGCCAGCAAACTACAGGGGGCAGGTTCACCCCTCCACTTT
CASKLQGAGSPLHF
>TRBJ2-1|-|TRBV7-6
TGTGCCAGCAGCAAACGGGTGATCGGGTCCTACAATGAGCAGTTCTTC
CASSKRVIGSYNEQFF
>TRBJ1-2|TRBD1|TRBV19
TGTGCCAGTAGTGCGAACAGGGGGCTTCTCCCTCTTAACTATGGCTACACCTTC
CASSANRGLLPLNYGYTF
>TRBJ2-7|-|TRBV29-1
TGCAGCGTTCAGGAGGTGGACTCCTACGAGCAGTACTTC
CSVQEVDSYEQYF
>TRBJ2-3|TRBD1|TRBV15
TGTGCCACCAGCCGGGACAGGGGGTCAGATACGCAGTATTTT
CATSRDRGSDTQYF
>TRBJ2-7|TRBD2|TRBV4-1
TGCGCCAGCAGCCAAGGGGTGGGTAGCGGGACCCCTGCCTACGAGCAGTACTTC
CASSQGVGSGTPAYEQYF
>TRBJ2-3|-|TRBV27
TGTGCCAGCAGTTTAAGGTCGCGGCTGAACACAGATACGCAGTATTTT
CASSLRSRLNTDTQYF
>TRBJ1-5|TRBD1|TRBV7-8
TGTGCCAGCAGCACGACGGACAGGGGATATAGCAATCAGCCCCAGCATTTT
CASSTTDRGYSNQPQHF
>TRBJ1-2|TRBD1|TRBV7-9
TGTGCCAGCAGCTTGGGGACAGGGGGAAACTATGGCTACACCTTC
CASSLGTGGNYGYTF
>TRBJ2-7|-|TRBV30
TGTGCCTGGAGTGTGGGCAGGGCCTACGAGCAGTACTTC
CAWSVGRAYEQYF
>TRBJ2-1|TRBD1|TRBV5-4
TGTGCCAGCAGACTGACCGGGACAGGGTACAATGAGCAGTTCTTC
CASRLTGTGYNEQFF
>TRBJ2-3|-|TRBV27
TGTGCCAGCTGGGGGACAACGCAGTATTTT
CASWGTTQYF
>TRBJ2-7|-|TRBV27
TGTGCCAGCAGTTTAGTGGTGAGCTCCTACGAGCAGTACTTC
CASSLVVSSYEQYF
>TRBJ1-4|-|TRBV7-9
TGTGCCAGCAGCTTTGAGGTGGTTCGTGAAAAACTGTTTTTT
CASSFEVVREKLFF
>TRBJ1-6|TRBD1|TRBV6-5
TGTGCCAGCAGTTCCGGGGGACAGGGGTATGATTCACCCCTCCACTTT
CASSSGGQGYDSPLHF
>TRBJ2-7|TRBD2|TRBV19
TGTGCCAGTAGTATGAGACTAGCGGTAAACTACGAGCAGTACTTC
CASSMRLAVNYEQYF
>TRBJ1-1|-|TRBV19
TGTGCCAGTAGTATAGATCTGAGGAACACTGAAGCTTTCTTT
CASSIDLRNTEAFF